The rows below give T cell receptor beta chains drawn from one sample of a study of human T cells and chemical hapten exposure. TCRdb recomputed calls from the RACE reads with MiXCR, one row per CDR3 protein. Of tens of thousands of distinct CDR3 sequences in the sample, approximately 10% were seen once. The material sequenced was whole blood, taken in connection with sensitization to the hapten diphenylcyclopropenone (DPC). The receptors originated from a woman aged 30 to 39 with alopecia areata. Some clones in this sample may be carry-over from other donors' samples. Each CDR3 is given with its conserved first and last residue. The order of the fields is J gene, clone size, D gene, V gene, CDR3 protein, CDR3 DNA. The D gene is left open where the match is weak. The size entry is marked missing in some rows and otherwise reads once, few, many or a size class.

>TRBJ1-6|.|.|TRBV29-1
CSVQSSYNSPLHF
TGCAGCGTGCAGAGCTCCTATAATTCACCCCTCCACTTT
>TRBJ1-2|.|.|TRBV27
CASSFSGNYGYTF
TGTGCCAGCAGTTTTTCAGGGAACTATGGCTACACCTTC
>TRBJ2-1|many|.|TRBV28
CASSLTQGRGRYEQFF
TGTGCCAGCAGTTTAACCCAGGGGCGGGGTAGGTATGAGCAGTTCTTC
>TRBJ2-5|.|TRBD1|TRBV18
CASSLMTGEETQYF
TGTGCCAGCTCGCTAATGACAGGGGAAGAGACCCAGTACTTC
>TRBJ2-2|.|.|TRBV9
CASTRGQTYTGELFF
TGTGCCAGCACGAGAGGACAGACCTACACCGGGGAGCTGTTTTTT
>TRBJ2-1|many|.|TRBV7-2
CASSLARYNEQFF
TGTGCCAGCAGCTTAGCTCGATACAATGAGCAGTTCTTC
>TRBJ1-5|many|.|TRBV2
CASSEARSSNQPQHF
TGTGCCAGCAGTGAAGCGCGCAGTAGCAATCAGCCCCAGCATTTT
>TRBJ1-5|many|.|TRBV7-9
CASSSGLGYQPQHF
TGTGCCAGCAGCTCCGGGCTTGGGTACCAGCCCCAGCATTTT
>TRBJ2-3|few|.|TRBV24-1
CATSERRLSDGVTQYF
TGTGCCACCAGTGAACGGAGACTCAGCGATGGTGTTACGCAGTATTTT
>TRBJ2-7|.|TRBD1|TRBV11-2
CASSSGTGGAYEQYF
TGTGCCAGCAGCTCCGGGACAGGGGGGGCCTACGAGCAGTACTTC
>TRBJ1-2|many|.|TRBV3-1
CASSGRGRYYGYTF
TGTGCCAGCAGCGGGCGGGGCCGCTACTATGGCTACACCTTC
>TRBJ2-2|few|.|TRBV20-1
CSANRGRGTGELFF
TGCAGTGCCAACCGGGGGCGGGGAACCGGGGAGCTGTTTTTT
>TRBJ1-5|many|.|TRBV6-2/TRBV6-3
CASSYSVGRAISPGNQPQHF
TGTGCCAGCAGTTACTCGGTGGGCAGGGCTATTTCCCCGGGCAATCAGCCCCAGCATTTT
>TRBJ2-5|.|.|TRBV11-2
CASSPLGPKETQYF
TGTGCCAGCAGCCCCCTGGGACCCAAGGAGACCCAGTACTTC
>TRBJ2-5|many|.|TRBV29-1
CSVRTAQETQYF
TGCAGCGTCCGGACGGCCCAAGAGACCCAGTACTTC